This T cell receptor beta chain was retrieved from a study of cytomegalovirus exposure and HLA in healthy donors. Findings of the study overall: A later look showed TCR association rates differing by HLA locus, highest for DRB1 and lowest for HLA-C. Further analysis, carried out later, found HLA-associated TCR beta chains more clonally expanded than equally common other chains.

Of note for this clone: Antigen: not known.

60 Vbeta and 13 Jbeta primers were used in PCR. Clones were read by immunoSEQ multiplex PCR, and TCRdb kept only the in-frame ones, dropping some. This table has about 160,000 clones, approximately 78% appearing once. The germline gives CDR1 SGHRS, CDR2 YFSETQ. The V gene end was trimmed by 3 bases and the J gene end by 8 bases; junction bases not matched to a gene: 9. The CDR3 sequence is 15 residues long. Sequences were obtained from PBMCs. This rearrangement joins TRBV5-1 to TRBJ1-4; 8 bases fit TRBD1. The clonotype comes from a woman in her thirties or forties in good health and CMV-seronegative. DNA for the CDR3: TGCGCCAGCAGCTACCTTCAGGGGGCGGAGGAAAAACTGTTTTTT. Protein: CASSYLQGAEEKLFF.